The 30 T cell receptor beta chains presented below share a single source sample, sequenced in a study of T cell responses to AZD1222 COVID-19 vaccine. Libraries were prepared by immunoSEQ multiplex PCR; TCRdb keeps only in-frame clonotypes and omits some of them. The profile covers approximately 120,000 clones, with roughly 87% appearing a single time and approximately 4.5% taken by the ten largest. Sequenced material: peripheral blood, taken on day 0 of MenACWY control vaccination. Receptors were obtained from an adult in good health.

The chain links TRBV2 to TRBJ2-7; D not certain. Looked up from germline, CDR1 is SNHLY and CDR2 is FYNNEI. Trimming pared 4 bases from V and 1 base from J, leaving 8 bases between. This CDR3 has 13 amino acids. DNA for the CDR3: TGTGCCAGCAGTGGTCCATCTTCCTACGAGCAGTACGTC. It encodes CASSGPSSYEQYV.

This rearrangement joins TRBV6-5 to TRBJ1-5, with D possibly TRBD1 on 5 matching bases. This CDR3 has 15 residues. Germline lookup yields CDR1 MNHEY and CDR2 SVGAGI. Trimming removed 8 bases at V and 0 bases at J, with 14 bases between. CDR3 region: CASLGGEYSNQPQHF. In nucleotides, the CDR3 is TGTGCCAGCTTGGGAGGGGAATATAGCAATCAGCCCCAGCATTTT.

The genes are TRBV6-5 and TRBJ2-3; 8 bases map to TRBD1. Germline CDR1 is MNHEY and CDR2 is SVGAGI. V shed 0 bases and J 14 bases; nucleotides not matched to a gene: 7. This CDR3 has 13 amino acids. The chain's CDR3 is CASSYSDRVGRYF. The DNA for the CDR3 is TGTGCCAGCAGTTACTCGGACAGGGTTGGACGGTATTTT.

The chain couples TRBV19 to TRBJ2-2; 8 nucleotides align to TRBD2. The CDR3 loop spans 15 amino acids. Germline CDR1 reads LNHDA; CDR2 reads SQIVND (reference sequence). With 5 bases clipped from V and 4 bases from J, the junction kept 6 bases outside the gene matches. CDR3 sequence reads: CASSSSGQSTGELFF. The DNA of the CDR3 is TGTGCCAGTAGTTCTAGCGGGCAATCCACCGGGGAGCTGTTTTTT.

This sequence joins TRBV18 and TRBJ2-5; D is ambiguous. V was cut by 6 bases and J by 4 bases, with 12 bases left in between. The CDR3 runs to 13 residues. Germline CDR1 is KGHSH and CDR2 is LQKENI. The chain's CDR3 is CASSPVGLETQYF. The CDR3 bases are TGTGCCAGCTCCCCCGTCGGATTAGAGACCCAGTACTTC.

This chain links TRBV7-9 with TRBJ2-1; 9 positions agree with TRBD2. With 0 bases clipped from V and 5 bases from J, the junction kept 11 bases outside the gene matches. CDR1 and CDR2 (germline): SEHNR, FQNEAQ (reference sequence). This CDR3 has 18 amino acids. The CDR3 DNA reads TGTGCCAGCAGCTTAGCCCCTGTTTCAGCGGGGGGCCACAATGAGCAGTTCTTC. Translated, it gives CASSLAPVSAGGHNEQFF. Filled out from reference TRBV7-9 and TRBJ2-1, the complete variable domain reads DTGVSQNPRHKITKRGQNVTFRCDPISEHNRLYWYRQTLGQGPEFLTYFQNEAQLEKSRLLSDRFSAERPKGSFSTLEIQRTEQGDSAMYLCASSLAPVSAGGHNEQFFGPGTRLTVL.

This sequence joins TRBV5-1 and TRBJ1-4; a possible D gene is TRBD1 (5 bases). Germline V gene data show CDR1 as SGHRS and CDR2 as YFSETQ. This CDR3 is built from 14 residues. V was shortened by 2 bases and J by 4 bases, with 9 bases between the two germline ends. CDR3 residues: CASSLDSLNEKLFF. CDR3 DNA sequence: TGCGCCAGCAGCTTAGACAGTCTTAATGAAAAACTGTTTTTT.

The V and J genes are TRBV7-9 and TRBJ1-6; D not certain. This CDR3 region has 14 residues. V was pared by 5 bases and J by 4 bases, with 9 bases between. Germline-derived CDR1 and CDR2 are SEHNR and FQNEAQ (reference sequence). CDR3 amino acids: CASSQQTYNSPLHF. The CDR3 DNA reads as TGTGCCAGCAGCCAACAGACTTATAATTCACCCCTCCACTTT.

A few counts support this clone. The V and J genes are TRBV6-4 and TRBJ2-3; 12 nucleotides line up with TRBD2. V dropped 4 bases and J dropped 4; count of bases not matched to a gene: 0. This CDR3 spans 14 amino acids. Germline CDR1 reads MRHNA; CDR2 reads SNTAGT. In DNA, the CDR3 is TGTGCCAGCAGTGCTAGCGGGGGGGCAGATACGCAGTATTTT. It translates to CASSASGGADTQYF.

The rearrangement uses TRBV11-2 and TRBJ2-5; D is possibly TRBD2 (5 bases). The V gene lost 4 bases and the J gene lost 5 bases, with 11 bases spanning the gap. The CDR3 has 13 amino acids. Per germline, CDR1 SGHAT and CDR2 FQNNGV. The CDR3 DNA is TGTGCCAGCAGCTGGGTAAGGGAGGAGACCCAGTACTTC. It codes for CASSWVREETQYF.

For this clone: Distinct nucleotide sequences in the sample also encode this CDR3. This chain uses TRBV11-2 with TRBJ2-5; D is ambiguous. The CDR3 is 11 amino acids. V was clipped by 3 bases and J by 5 bases, with 4 bases between them. Germline CDR1 and CDR2: SGHAT and FQNNGV. The CDR3 loop is CASSLVETQYF. CDR3 sequence (DNA): TGTGCCAGCAGCTTGGTTGAGACCCAGTACTTC. Complete variable domain (other parts from reference TRBV11-2 and TRBJ2-5): EAGVAQSPRYKIIEKRQSVAFWCNPISGHATLYWYQQILGQGPKLLIQFQNNGVVDDSQLPKDRFSAERLKGVDSTLKIQPAKLEDSAVYLCASSLVETQYFGPGTRLLVL.

This clone was recorded only once. The chain is built from TRBV20-1 and TRBJ1-2, with D possibly being TRBD1 (5 bases). The germline V gene encodes CDR1 DFQATT and CDR2 SNEGSKA (reference sequence). Trimming cost V 6 bases and J 8 bases, with 13 bases left between them. This CDR3 is built from 11 residues. The CDR3 reads CSAPGGVGYTF. The CDR3 DNA reads TGCAGTGCCCCTGGGGGGGTGGGCTACACCTTC.

This chain connects TRBV7-2 to TRBJ1-1; 7 nucleotides agree with TRBD1. Trimming cost V 4 bases and J 1 base; bases outside gene matches: 3. Germline-derived CDR1 and CDR2 are SGHTA and FQGNSA. This CDR3 is 14 amino acids long. CDR3 residues: CASSWGQTNTEAFF. The CDR3 region has the DNA TGTGCCAGCAGCTGGGGACAGACGAACACTGAAGCTTTCTTT.

The chain carries TRBV7-2 and TRBJ1-5, with D possibly matching TRBD1 (6 bases). Looked up from germline, CDR1 is SGHTA and CDR2 is FQGNSA. This CDR3 spans 16 amino acids. The ends were cut back, 5 bases at V and 5 bases at J, with 19 bases in the middle. CDR3 sequence (DNA): TGTGCCAGCAGCCCCGGTGGGGCGGAGGGGGATCAGCCCCAGCATTTT. Protein: CASSPGGAEGDQPQHF.

The chain combines TRBV9 with TRBJ1-3; 7 bases agree with TRBD1. CDR1 and CDR2 from the germline V gene are SGDLS and YYNGEE. Germline trimming cut 4 bases from V and 2 bases from J; bases unmatched to any gene: 9. The CDR3 runs to 16 residues. CDR3: CASSKEDRRPGNTIYF. The DNA of the CDR3 is TGTGCCAGCAGCAAAGAGGACAGGCGGCCTGGAAACACCATATATTTT.

The rearrangement uses TRBV2 and TRBJ2-2, with 10 positions matching TRBD2. Germline V gives CDR1 SNHLY, CDR2 FYNNEI. The CDR3 has 18 residues. V dropped 6 bases and J dropped 1; count of bases not matched to a gene: 11. The DNA for the CDR3 is TGTGCCAGCAGAGGTCCCCCCGGACTAGCGGAGAACACCGGGGAGCTGTTTTTT. Protein: CASRGPPGLAENTGELFF.

V gene TRBV29-1 combines with J gene TRBJ2-7; TRBD1 agrees at 10 bases. From germline, CDR1 is SQVTM and CDR2 ANQGSEA. With V trimmed by 6 bases and J by 9 bases, 8 bases remained unmatched. This CDR3 has 12 amino acids. Here the CDR3 reads CSVEKGQGSQYF. The CDR3 nucleotides are TGCAGCGTAGAGAAGGGACAGGGGTCGCAGTACTTC.

The J gene is TRBJ2-5, the V gene TRBV7-8; 9 bases map to TRBD2. The CDR3 length is 15 residues. J lost 5 bases, V lost 6 bases, and 10 bases had no gene match. Germline V lookup: CDR1 SGHVS, CDR2 FQNEAQ. The CDR3 region has the DNA TGTGCCAGCAGATGGCGGGAGGGAGCGTGGGAGACCCAGTACTTC. Amino acids: CASRWREGAWETQYF.

The gene calls are TRBV27 and TRBJ2-1; a weak D match, TRBD2 (6 bases). CDR1 MNHEY and CDR2 SMNVEV come from the germline V gene (reference sequence). This CDR3 contains 13 residues. Trimming stripped 3 bases from V and 8 bases from J, with 11 bases between. This chain's CDR3 is CASSFAGPHEQFF. As DNA, the CDR3 is TGTGCCAGCAGTTTTGCGGGGCCCCATGAGCAGTTCTTC.

In the case of this clone: At one boundary the junction diverges from the germline segment, which might be a read error. The chain links TRBV24-1 to TRBJ2-6, with D maybe TRBD1 (6 bases). The CDR3 totals 17 residues. The germline V gene encodes CDR1 KGHDR and CDR2 SFDVKD. Written as DNA, the CDR3 is TGTGCCACCAGTGGTTTGGGGGCGTCACAGGGTCCCAACGTCCTGACTTTC. Encoded protein: CATSGLGASQGPNVLTF.

The rearrangement joins TRBV5-6 to TRBJ2-3, with D uncertain. The CDR3 is 14 residues long. Trimming cost V 4 bases and J 4 bases, with 13 bases left between them. Germline V gene lookup returns CDR1 SGHDT and CDR2 YYEEEE. The CDR3 bases are TGTGCCAGCAGCGCACGGACGGCTGCAGATACGCAGTATTTT. Amino acid sequence: CASSARTAADTQYF. Full variable domain (rest looked up from reference TRBV5-6 and TRBJ2-3): DAGVTQSPTHLIKTRGQQVTLRCSPKSGHDTVSWYQQALGQGPQFIFQYYEEEERQRGNFPDRFSGHQFPNYSSELNVNALLLGDSALYLCASSARTAADTQYFGPGTRLTVL.

The rearrangement joins TRBV6-5 to TRBJ2-2; D gene ambiguous. The V and J ends lost 2 bases and 7 bases respectively, with 14 bases between them. Germline V gives CDR1 MNHEY, CDR2 SVGAGI. This CDR3 comprises 15 residues. The CDR3 bases are TGTGCCAGCAGTTACCCGACGGCCCCGGACGGGGAGCTGTTTTTT. Protein product: CASSYPTAPDGELFF.

The sample holds a few counts of this clone. The V call is TRBV4-3, the J call TRBJ2-1; D call uncertain. The germline V gene has CDR1 LGHNA and CDR2 YSLEER. The CDR3 consists of 17 residues. Trimming left V 1 base short and J 7 bases short, with 20 bases between. CDR3: CASSQGTGPVMRNEQFF. The CDR3 bases are TGCGCCAGCAGCCAAGGGACCGGGCCAGTTATGAGGAATGAGCAGTTCTTC.

The gene calls are TRBV28 and TRBJ2-5, with 9 positions matching TRBD2. After removal of 4 bases from V and 1 base from J, the junction contained 10 bases not matched to a gene. Germline V gene lookup returns CDR1 MDHEN and CDR2 SYDVKM. The CDR3 is 17 amino acids. DNA for the CDR3: TGTGCCAGCAGTTACGGGGCGGGGGGGCCCCTCCAAGAGACCCAGTACTTC. Its translation: CASSYGAGGPLQETQYF.

The J gene is TRBJ2-1, the V gene TRBV27; 12 bases are shared with TRBD2. Germline CDR1 is MNHEY and CDR2 is SMNVEV (reference sequence). V shed 4 bases and J 4 bases; nucleotides not matched to a gene: 5. The CDR3 has 16 residues. The CDR3 here is CASSSRLAGAYNEQFF. Written as DNA, the CDR3 is TGTGCCAGCAGTTCCCGACTAGCGGGAGCTTACAATGAGCAGTTCTTC.

CDR3 bases: TGTGCCAGCAGTGTGGAGGGACCCGAACCGGACTACGAGCAGTACTTC. It encodes CASSVEGPEPDYEQYF. The V and J genes are TRBV6-1 and TRBJ2-7; TRBD2 is a possible D gene (6 bases). V was shortened by 4 bases and J by 3 bases, with 19 bases between the two germline ends. Germline V CDR1 and CDR2: MNHNS, SASEGT. The CDR3 covers 16 residues.

This chain connects TRBV4-3 to TRBJ1-1; TRBD1 is a possible D gene (5 bases). Trimming removed 0 bases from V and 3 bases from J, with 11 bases in between. The CDR3 is 15 residues long. CDR1 is LGHNA, CDR2 YSLEER, per germline. The CDR3 loop reads CASSQDGGGDTEAFF. The CDR3 nucleotides are TGCGCCAGCAGCCAAGACGGGGGAGGGGACACTGAAGCTTTCTTT.

The rearrangement joins TRBV7-2 to TRBJ1-6; unclear D gene. V lost 3 bases and J lost 4, with 10 bases in between. The CDR3 consists of 15 residues. Germline lookup yields CDR1 SGHTA and CDR2 FQGNSA. The CDR3 region is CASSLYRGYNSPLHF. CDR3 bases: TGTGCCAGCAGCTTGTACCGGGGTTATAATTCACCCCTCCACTTT.

This clone was picked up one time. The chain employs TRBV2 and TRBJ1-5, with D maybe TRBD1 (6 bases). Germline V gene sequence: CDR1 SNHLY, CDR2 FYNNEI. V was trimmed by 7 bases and J by 3 bases, leaving 10 bases between them. The CDR3 spans 13 residues. As DNA, the CDR3 is TGTGCCAGCAACACAGGGATCAATCAGCCCCAGCATTTT. Protein product: CASNTGINQPQHF.

This chain joins TRBV7-2 and TRBJ2-3; no reliable D call. Germline-derived CDR1 and CDR2 are SGHTA and FQGNSA. The CDR3 extends over 14 amino acids. The germline V and J ends were trimmed by 2 bases and 6 bases, with 12 bases remaining between them. The CDR3 DNA follows: TGTGCCAGCAGCTTAAGCTTCTTTGGGGATACGCAGTATTTT. This codes for CASSLSFFGDTQYF. The variable domain in full, with the rest retrieved from reference TRBV7-2 and TRBJ2-3, is GAGVSQSPSNKVTEKGKDVELRCDPISGHTALYWYRQSLGQGLEFLIYFQGNSAPDKSGLPSDRFSAERTGGSVSTLTIQRTQQEDSAVYLCASSLSFFGDTQYFGPGTRLTVL.